This TCR beta chain was sequenced during a study of Ad26.COV2.S vaccination and SARS-CoV-2 variants. In the study overall: Administration of Ad26.COV2.S was intramuscular, either once or twice 56 days apart.

Notes on this clone: Its antigen remains unknown.

The CDR3 covers 11 residues. Germline CDR1 reads SEHNR; CDR2 reads FQNEAQ (reference sequence). V gave up 8 bases and J gave up 4 bases, with 8 bases separating them. Profiled with immunoSEQ multiplex PCR; TCRdb holds only in-frame clones, not every one. The sample has about 350,000 clones; roughly 90% are singletons. Findings and limits, study-wide: Vaccine and placebo recipients had comparable breadth of non-spike TCRs. It was reported that spike-specific CD8+ and CD4+ T cell responses were substantially broad after vaccination.

The treatment is: 15 to 20 received Ad26.COV2.S at low or high dose, single or two shots; a few received placebo; per-sample allocation not given. Sampling was done on day 63 after the first vaccine or placebo injection. The V call is TRBV7-9, the J call TRBJ2-5; D call uncertain. This receptor was identified in a person aged 18-60 years who received the Ad26.COV2.S COVID-19 vaccine or a placebo. The sample in question was peripheral blood, obtained in a trial of Ad26.COV2.S vaccine versus placebo. This chain's CDR3 is CASARPETQYF. The CDR3 region has the DNA TGTGCCAGCGCAAGGCCAGAGACCCAGTACTTC.